A single sample gave rise to the 27 T cell receptor beta chains below, sequenced in a study of T cells after yellow fever vaccination (dated by TCRdb to 2018 to 2020). The library came from 5' RACE. TCRdb shows the sequencer as Illumina NovaSeq 6000. Starting from the raw public reads, TCRdb applied fastp trimming at Q25, assembled clones with MiXCR and retained in-frame beta chains. Each CDR3 protein gets just one entry, which takes the most common genes and DNA from the rows behind it. The sample table contains about 350,000 distinct CDR3 sequences; only one count was recorded for about an eighth of them. The ten largest account for 2.5% to 4% of the sample. This sample's treatment or condition label indicates: live attenuated yellow fever vaccine strain. This material consisted of CD4+ T cells sorted from PBMCs, taken 15 days after the yellow fever booster vaccination. Receptor source: a man in his late teens or twenties who received the YFV17D yellow fever vaccine.

The chain combines TRBV20-1 with TRBJ2-3; no reliable D call. The germline gives CDR1 DFQATT, CDR2 SNEGSKA (reference sequence). This CDR3 comprises 12 residues. V was cut by 7 bases and J by 7 bases, with 15 bases left in between. DNA of the CDR3: TGCAGTGTTAAGAACGAGCCAAATACGCAGTATTTT. Its translation: CSVKNEPNTQYF.

This clonotype was seen many times. Germline and junction disagree at one end, which may indicate a read error. The chain couples TRBV27 to TRBJ1-1; weak D call: TRBD1 (5 bases). This CDR3 has 13 residues. In germline, CDR1 is MNHEY, CDR2 SMNVEV (reference sequence). The CDR3 loop is CASRLVGAPKAFF. The CDR3 DNA reads TGTGCCAGCCGTTTGGTCGGGGCCCCGAAAGCTTTCTTT.

The J gene is TRBJ1-1, the V gene TRBV7-2, with a tentative D call TRBD1 (6 bases). The CDR3 sequence is 15 residues long. Between the trimmed V and J ends, which lost 5 bases and 0 bases, there was a span of 13 bases. Germline-derived CDR1 and CDR2 are SGHTA and FQGNSA. In DNA, the CDR3 is TGTGCCAGCAGCCAACAGGGTCGGGTGAACACTGAAGCTTTCTTT. This sequence encodes CASSQQGRVNTEAFF.

This clonotype was seen only a few times. This chain connects TRBV24-1 to TRBJ2-3, with 13 bases fitting TRBD2. The CDR3 sequence is 17 residues long. The junction had 6 bases not matched to a gene; V was cut back by 4 bases and J by 3 bases. Germline loops: CDR1 KGHDR, CDR2 SFDVKD. The CDR3 is CATSEAGLAGLTDTQYF. CDR3 sequence (DNA): TGTGCCACCAGTGAAGCGGGACTAGCGGGACTGACAGATACGCAGTATTTT.

This clonotype appeared a single time. The junction shows a germline mismatch at one end, possibly a read error. The chain couples TRBV2 to TRBJ2-1; 7 bases map to TRBD1. This CDR3 is built from 12 residues. Germline V gene sequence: CDR1 SNHLY, CDR2 FYNNEI. CDR3 bases: TGTGCCAGCAGTGAAAGGGACAGCGTTTCGGTCTTC. It yields the protein CASSERDSVSVF.

This clonotype showed up just a few times. V and J are TRBV19 and TRBJ1-1; 9 bases align to TRBD1. The CDR3 has 15 residues. Germline lookup yields CDR1 LNHDA and CDR2 SQIVND (reference sequence). The trim removed 10 bases at V and 0 bases at J, leaving 9 bases unmatched. The CDR3 is CATRTGVNMNTEAFF. The CDR3 coding sequence is TGTGCCACCAGGACAGGGGTGAACATGAACACTGAAGCTTTCTTT.

This chain joins TRBV29-1 and TRBJ2-5; no clear D. The CDR3 length is 13 residues. Germline lookup yields CDR1 SQVTM and CDR2 ANQGSEA. Deletions cut 5 bases from V and 1 base from J, with 11 bases between. CDR3 protein: CSVSSAFQETQYF. The CDR3 bases are TGCAGCGTTAGTTCAGCCTTCCAAGAGACCCAGTACTTC. The entire variable domain, with the rest obtained from reference TRBV29-1 and TRBJ2-5, is as follows: SAVISQKPSRDICQRGTSLTIQCQVDSQVTMMFWYRQQPGQSLTLIATANQGSEATYESGFVIDKFPISRPNLTFSTLTVSNMSPEDSSIYLCSVSSAFQETQYFGPGTRLLVL.

The chain employs TRBV11-2 and TRBJ2-7; D might be TRBD1 (6 bases). V was pared by 0 bases and J by 3 bases, with 12 bases between. CDR3 length equals 15 residues. Germline V gene data show CDR1 as SGHAT and CDR2 as FQNNGV. The CDR3, as DNA: TGTGCCAGCAGCTTAGATCGGACAGCGAACTACGAGCAGTACTTC. Protein product: CASSLDRTANYEQYF.

The chain joins TRBV29-1 to TRBJ2-2, with D possibly being TRBD2 (6 bases). CDR3 length: 14 amino acids. CDR1 SQVTM and CDR2 ANQGSEA come from the germline V gene. Trimming took 3 bases from V and 6 from J, leaving 14 bases between them. The CDR3 DNA reads TGCAGCGTTGACCCCCATGGCGGGGCCGGGGAGCTGTTTTTT. The encoded protein is CSVDPHGGAGELFF.

This clonotype was seen more than once but under ten times. The chain employs TRBV4-1 and TRBJ2-1; weak D call: TRBD1 (7 bases). CDR3 length equals 16 residues. Germline-derived CDR1 and CDR2 are MGHRA and YSYEKL. Trimming cost V 2 bases and J 9 bases, with 20 bases left between them. The CDR3 DNA reads TGCGCCAGCAGCCAAAGAGGAGGGACAGTGCGTACTGAGCAGTTCTTC. It yields the protein CASSQRGGTVRTEQFF.

In this sample, this clonotype turned up a few times. The gene calls are TRBV7-9 and TRBJ1-1, with 8 bases fitting TRBD1. Unmatched junction bases numbered 7, after V lost 5 bases and J lost 5 bases. The V gene's germline CDR1 is SEHNR and CDR2 FQNEAQ (reference sequence). The CDR3 has 14 amino acids. Here the CDR3 DNA reads TGTGCCAGCAGCACCCGGACAGGGAAGACTGAAGCTTTCTTT. Translation: CASSTRTGKTEAFF.

The CDR3 bases are TGCAGTGCTGGCGAGGGGGCTTATAGCAATCAGCCCCAGCATTTT. Translated: CSAGEGAYSNQPQHF. The chain carries TRBV20-1 and TRBJ1-5; 7 positions agree with TRBD1. Germline CDR1 DFQATT, CDR2 SNEGSKA (reference sequence). This CDR3 has 15 amino acids. The V and J ends lost 5 bases and 0 bases, in that order; junction bases with no gene match: 7.

Many counts were recorded for this clonotype. This chain connects TRBV5-4 to TRBJ1-2, with D possibly matching TRBD1 (6 bases). CDR1 SGHNT and CDR2 YYREEE come from the germline V gene (reference sequence). The CDR3 runs 15 residues. Trimming removed 2 bases from V and 8 bases from J, with 19 bases in between. CDR3 bases: TGTGCCAGCAGCTTAGACAGGAGGGGAACCAAGGGCTACACCTTC. This encodes CASSLDRRGTKGYTF.

The V gene is TRBV2, the J gene TRBJ1-5; D call uncertain. This CDR3 is 15 amino acids long. Germline V gene sequence: CDR1 SNHLY, CDR2 FYNNEI. Deletions cut 3 bases from V and 7 bases from J, with 16 bases between. The CDR3 DNA follows: TGTGCCAGCAGTGAGTCGGGAGGGCGGATACAGCCCCAGCATTTT. Translating it yields CASSESGGRIQPQHF.

This clonotype was detected only a few times. V and J are TRBV5-5 and TRBJ1-4; D is undetermined. V shed 1 base and J shed 5 bases, with 9 bases lying between them. Germline V gene lookup returns CDR1 SGHKS and CDR2 YYEKEE (reference sequence). This CDR3 is 14 amino acids long. The CDR3 region has the DNA TGTGCCAGCAGCTTGTCCGGATCAAATGAAAAACTGTTTTTT. Its protein is CASSLSGSNEKLFF.

In its sample, this clonotype was seen a few times. The rearrangement links TRBV24-1 to TRBJ1-4; D possibly corresponds to TRBD1 (6 bases). Trimming stripped 3 bases from V and 8 bases from J, with 12 bases between. Per the germline V gene, CDR1 is KGHDR and CDR2 is SFDVKD. The CDR3 is 14 residues long. CDR3 amino acids: CATSDTRQAEKLFF. CDR3 nucleotide sequence: TGTGCCACCAGTGATACACGACAGGCGGAAAAACTGTTTTTT.

This rearrangement joins TRBV28 to TRBJ2-3; no reliable D call. CDR3 length: 15 amino acids. V lost 4 bases to trimming and J lost 2 bases, with 13 bases between them. CDR1 MDHEN and CDR2 SYDVKM come from the germline V gene. CDR3 nucleotide sequence: TGTGCCAGCAGTTGGGGTGGGGTTAACACAGATACGCAGTATTTT. It specifies CASSWGGVNTDTQYF.

The sample holds a few counts of this clonotype. For the CDR3, the DNA is TGCAGTGCTAGAGATGCTGCAGATACGCAGTATTTT. Translation gives CSARDAADTQYF. The rearrangement uses TRBV20-1 and TRBJ2-3, with unresolved D. This CDR3 spans 12 amino acids. CDR1 DFQATT and CDR2 SNEGSKA come from the germline V gene (reference sequence). V was cut by 0 bases and J by 4 bases, with 5 bases left in between.

The rearrangement joins TRBV12-3 or TRBV12-4 to TRBJ1-2; D remains ambiguous. V gave up 10 bases and J gave up 0 bases, with 9 bases separating them. This CDR3 comprises 12 residues. The CDR3 sequence: CAILSANYGYTF. CDR3 DNA: TGTGCCATCCTTAGTGCTAACTATGGCTACACCTTC.

The rearrangement joins TRBV18 to TRBJ1-2; no firm D call. Germline-derived CDR1 and CDR2 are KGHSH and LQKENI. This CDR3 has 14 amino acids. Trimming cost V 3 bases and J 2 bases, with 10 bases left between them. Here the CDR3 reads CASSPEQLNYGYTF. For the CDR3, the DNA is TGTGCCAGCTCACCGGAACAGCTCAACTATGGCTACACCTTC.

This clonotype was recorded many times. The chain links TRBV5-1 to TRBJ2-5; D is uncertain. Germline V gene lookup returns CDR1 SGHRS and CDR2 YFSETQ. The CDR3 consists of 15 residues. Trimming stripped 4 bases from V and 1 base from J, with 14 bases between. The CDR3: CASSPQGRVQETQYF. The CDR3 DNA is TGCGCCAGCAGCCCGCAAGGTCGGGTCCAAGAGACCCAGTACTTC.

The V call is TRBV12-3 or TRBV12-4, the J call TRBJ2-3, with TRBD2 matching over 12 bases. Unmatched junction bases numbered 1, after V lost 1 base and J lost 5 bases. The CDR3 is made up of 15 amino acids. CDR3 in amino acids: CASSLELAGGDTQYF. CDR3 bases: TGTGCCAGCAGTTTAGAACTAGCGGGGGGAGATACGCAGTATTTT.

Here the CDR3 DNA reads TGTGCCAGCAAGGGGGGTTACTACTATGGCTACACCTTC. Translating it yields CASKGGYYYGYTF. The genes are TRBV6-1 and TRBJ1-2; the D gene is possibly TRBD1 (6 bases). Deletions cut 7 bases from V and 3 bases from J, with 12 bases between. The germline gives CDR1 MNHNS, CDR2 SASEGT. CDR3 length: 13 amino acids.

The chain employs TRBV10-2 and TRBJ2-1; 7 bases line up with TRBD2. The CDR3 spans 15 residues. V lost 6 bases, J lost 2 bases, and 7 bases stayed unmatched. The germline CDR1 and CDR2 sequences are WSHSY and SAAADI. CDR3 in amino acids: CASREGRGTYNEQFF. Here the CDR3 DNA reads TGCGCCAGCAGAGAGGGGCGGGGGACCTACAATGAGCAGTTCTTC.

A few counts support this clonotype. The genes are TRBV5-1 and TRBJ1-3, with a weak D call TRBD1 (5 bases). Between the trimmed V and J ends, which lost 0 bases and 4 bases, there was a span of 14 bases. Germline-derived CDR1 and CDR2 are SGHRS and YFSETQ. The CDR3 is 16 residues long. Here the CDR3 DNA reads TGCGCCAGCAGCTTGGGCTCGGGGACGCCAGGAAACACCATATATTTT. Its translation is CASSLGSGTPGNTIYF.

The sample holds many counts of this clonotype. The rearrangement links TRBV7-6 to TRBJ1-1; 8 nucleotides line up with TRBD1. J gave up 8 bases and V 5 bases, and 4 bases lay outside the gene matches. The CDR3 is 12 amino acids. Germline loops: CDR1 SGHVS, CDR2 FNYEAQ. The CDR3 loop is CASSDGQGEAFF. The CDR3 coding sequence is TGTGCCAGCAGCGACGGACAGGGAGAAGCTTTCTTT. Full variable domain (missing parts from reference TRBV7-6 and TRBJ1-1): GAGVSQSPRYKVTKRGQDVALRCDPISGHVSLYWYRQALGQGPEFLTYFNYEAQQDKSGLPNDRFSAERPEGSISTLTIQRTEQRDSAMYRCASSDGQGEAFFGQGTRLTVV.

This clonotype showed up just a few times. DNA of the CDR3: TGTGCCAGCAGCCGGGGCAGCGGGGGATCTGGGGCCAACGTCCTGACTTTC. Encoded protein: CASSRGSGGSGANVLTF. The chain uses TRBV4-2 and TRBJ2-6; 8 bases map to TRBD2. CDR3 length: 17 amino acids. V shed 4 bases and J 1 base; nucleotides not matched to a gene: 6. The germline gives CDR1 LGHNA, CDR2 YNFKEQ.